This T cell receptor (beta chain) was sequenced in a study of glioma-infiltrating T cells after dendritic cell vaccination. Across the study: Monocyte-derived dendritic cells, cultured less than 8 days with IL-4 and GM-CSF, were pulsed with autologous tumor lysate.

Time point: after dendritic cell vaccination, including at tumor progression/relapse. The primer mix had 60 V beta and 13 J beta primers. Clones were read by immunoSEQ multiplex PCR, and TCRdb kept only the in-frame ones, dropping some. Among tens of thousands of clones, 85% were seen once, and the ten largest hold 7.5% to 8.5%. Deletions cut 0 bases from V and 3 bases from J, with 30 bases between. The CDR3 contains 21 residues. CDR1 and CDR2 (germline): SGHDN, FVKESK. The receptor's source is a human donor with glioblastoma. The chain carries TRBV14 and TRBJ2-7; maybe TRBD2 (6 bases). The sample here was blood, taken after dendritic cell vaccination. The CDR3: CASSQDLWSGEDSGPDYEQYF. The CDR3 nucleotides read TGTGCCAGCAGCCAAGATCTTTGGTCTGGGGAAGATAGCGGCCCCGACTACGAGCAGTACTTC.